This is a list of T cell receptor beta chains from one sample in a study of persistence of HIV-infected CD4 T cells. Their recognized antigens are unknown. The repertoire was sequenced with immunoSEQ multiplex PCR; TCRdb's copy has only in-frame clones and lacks some. The sample records more than 30,000 clones, more than 75% being singletons. Sequenced here: cultured CD4+ T cells from PBMCs, sampled from a patient who received antiretroviral therapy. Receptors originate from an adult with HIV. The donor label of this sample is uncertain. The CDR3 runs from the conserved cysteine through the conserved F or W. The D gene is left open where the match is weak. Size is omitted from some rows. Given values are once, few, many or a class for expanded clones.

j_call v_call d_call clone_size cdr3_aa cdr3_nt
TRBJ1-1 TRBV7-8 - - CASSLKRQLNTEAFF TGTGCCAGCAGCTTAAAGAGACAGCTAAACACTGAAGCTTTCTTT
TRBJ2-3 TRBV3-1/TRBV3-2 TRBD2 - CASSHLRGDTDTQYF TGTGCCAGCAGCCATTTGCGGGGGGACACAGATACGCAGTATTTT
TRBJ2-3 TRBV19 TRBD1 - CATGQGAVADTQYF TGTGCCACCGGACAGGGGGCTGTCGCAGATACGCAGTATTTT
TRBJ1-2 TRBV7-9 - - CASSLAGNGYTF TGTGCCAGCAGCTTAGCTGGGAATGGCTACACCTTC
TRBJ2-1 TRBV29-1 - - CSGGELNNNEQFF TGCAGCGGTGGGGAACTGAACAACAATGAGCAGTTCTTC
TRBJ2-5 TRBV9 TRBD2 - CASSPKGGTSGITQYF TGTGCCAGCAGCCCAAAAGGGGGGACTAGCGGTATAACCCAGTACTTC
TRBJ1-1 TRBV28 - few CASSFVRGTEAFF TGTGCCAGCAGTTTCGTTCGGGGAACTGAAGCTTTCTTT
TRBJ1-1 TRBV3-1/TRBV3-2 - - CASSRAPGTEAFF TGTGCCAGCAGCCGGGCCCCGGGGACTGAAGCTTTCTTT
TRBJ2-5 TRBV10-1 - - CASSEFAVQGQETQYF TGCGCCAGCAGTGAGTTCGCGGTTCAGGGCCAAGAGACCCAGTACTTC
TRBJ1-1 TRBV7-9 - - CASSLDSPSNTEAFF TGTGCCAGCAGCTTAGACAGCCCTTCGAACACTGAAGCTTTCTTT
TRBJ1-3 TRBV19 - - CASSINQGHSGNTIYF TGTGCCAGTAGTATCAATCAGGGACACTCTGGAAACACCATATATTTT
TRBJ1-2 TRBV7-8 - - CASSRGMNYGYTF TGTGCCAGCAGCCGTGGGATGAACTATGGCTACACCTTC
TRBJ2-6 TRBV10-2 - - CASRALGQFGKYSGANVLTF TGCGCCAGCAGGGCCCTCGGGCAATTCGGCAAATACTCTGGGGCCAACGTCCTGACTTTC
TRBJ1-1 TRBV7-2 - - CASSPAGVGTEAFF TGTGCCAGCAGCCCCGCGGGGGTTGGCACTGAAGCTTTCTTT
TRBJ1-2 TRBV27 - - CASGLSTTYGYTF TGTGCCAGCGGACTGTCAACGACCTATGGCTACACCTTC
TRBJ1-1 TRBV19 - few CASSIGVQGGSEAFF TGTGCCAGTAGTATAGGAGTCCAGGGCGGATCCGAAGCTTTCTTT
TRBJ1-5 TRBV2 - - CASRQENQPQHF TGTGCCAGCAGACAGGAGAATCAGCCCCAGCATTTT
TRBJ1-4 TRBV27 - - CASSFGSTNEKLFF TGTGCCAGCAGTTTTGGGTCCACTAATGAAAAACTGTTTTTT
TRBJ2-1 TRBV5-6 - - CASSMGRNEQFF TGTGCCAGCAGCATGGGGAGGAATGAGCAGTTCTTC
TRBJ1-5 TRBV6-1 - - CASSEWDGFKPQHF TGTGCCAGCAGTGAATGGGACGGGTTTAAGCCCCAGCATTTT
TRBJ2-1 TRBV5-1 TRBD2 - CASSIRLAGVDEQFF TGCGCCAGCAGCATCCGACTAGCGGGTGTCGATGAGCAGTTCTTC
TRBJ1-2 TRBV2 - - CASSPRAGYTF TGTGCCAGCAGCCCCAGGGCTGGCTACACCTTC
TRBJ2-2 TRBV9 - - CASSVGVLGRGELFF TGTGCCAGCAGCGTAGGGGTACTGGGGCGCGGGGAGCTGTTTTTT
TRBJ2-7 TRBV6-5 TRBD1 - CASSYSGTASYEQYF TGTGCCAGCAGTTACTCCGGGACAGCCTCCTACGAGCAGTACTTC
TRBJ1-1 TRBV5-1 TRBD1 - CASSLDRGRAEAFF TGCGCCAGCAGCTTGGACAGGGGACGGGCTGAAGCTTTCTTT
TRBJ1-1 TRBV7-8 - - CASSWSGSEAFF TGTGCCAGCAGCTGGTCGGGTTCGGAAGCTTTCTTT
TRBJ1-1 TRBV19 - once CASSMVSGAVF TGTGCCAGTAGTATGGTGTCGGGGGCCGTCTTT
TRBJ2-4 TRBV3-1/TRBV3-2 - - CASSQDVAAKNIQYF TGTGCCAGCAGCCAAGATGTAGCAGCCAAAAACATTCAGTACTTC
TRBJ1-3 TRBV7-8 - - CASSLALQAVVDTIYF TGTGCCAGCAGCTTAGCTCTACAGGCTGTTGTGGACACCATATATTTT
TRBJ2-5 TRBV2 - - CATDRDQETQYF TGTGCCACAGACAGAGACCAAGAGACCCAGTACTTC
TRBJ1-1 TRBV27 TRBD1 - CASSWDRGGLGAFF TGTGCCAGCAGCTGGGACAGGGGTGGGTTAGGGGCTTTCTTT
TRBJ2-1 TRBV7-2 - - CASSLGTAAEQFF TGTGCCAGCAGCCTGGGGACCGCGGCAGAGCAGTTCTTC
TRBJ1-1 TRBV12-5 - - CASGLVTGNPVAFF TGTGCTAGTGGTTTGGTAACCGGAAATCCGGTAGCTTTCTTT
TRBJ2-2 TRBV5-6 TRBD1 - CASRRQGQNTGELFF TGTGCCAGCAGGCGACAGGGGCAGAACACCGGGGAGCTGTTTTTT
TRBJ2-2 TRBV7-9 - few CASSARLGGRIGELFF TGTGCCAGCAGCGCACGACTAGGCGGTCGTATCGGGGAGCTGTTTTTT
TRBJ2-7 TRBV13 TRBD2 - CASSLAGGGAREQYF TGTGCCAGCAGCTTAGCTGGCGGGGGGGCACGGGAGCAGTACTTC
TRBJ1-1 TRBV28 - - CATIVGVRDTEAFF TGTGCCACCATAGTAGGGGTACGAGACACTGAAGCTTTCTTT
TRBJ1-4 TRBV6-1 - once CASSGVREIRREKLFF TGTGCCAGCAGTGGCGTAAGGGAAATACGTCGGGAAAAACTGTTTTTT
TRBJ1-2 TRBV7-3 - - CASSLFGGAGGYTF TGTGCCAGCAGCTTATTTGGGGGCGCCGGGGGCTACACCTTC
TRBJ1-1 TRBV27 - - CASRAAKREAFF TGTGCCAGCAGGGCTGCCAAAAGGGAAGCTTTCTTT
TRBJ2-3 TRBV14 - - CASSQDIRGADTQYF TGTGCCAGCAGCCAAGATATACGGGGGGCTGATACGCAGTATTTT
TRBJ1-6 TRBV15 - - CATSRRRDFNSPLHF TGTGCCACCAGCAGACGGCGGGACTTCAATTCACCCCTCCACTTT
TRBJ1-1 TRBV18 - once CASSQQGRDTEAFF TGTGCCAGCTCACAGCAGGGTCGGGACACTGAAGCTTTCTTT
TRBJ2-7 TRBV2 - once CASMLQGGLSYEQYF TGTGCCAGCATGCTCCAGGGGGGGCTCTCCTACGAGCAGTACTTC
TRBJ2-2 TRBV5-1 TRBD1 - CASSPGQEFTGELFF TGCGCCAGCAGCCCGGGACAGGAGTTCACCGGGGAGCTGTTTTTT
TRBJ2-5 TRBV5-4 - - CASSLGRIGEETQYF TGTGCCAGCAGCTTGGGGCGTATCGGGGAAGAGACCCAGTACTTC
TRBJ1-1 TRBV12-5 - - CASGSWATVSMNTEAFF TGTGCTAGTGGTTCTTGGGCGACAGTCAGCATGAACACTGAAGCTTTCTTT
TRBJ2-7 TRBV20-1 TRBD2 - CSASGTNYEQYF TGCAGTGCTAGTGGGACTAACTACGAGCAGTACTTC
TRBJ1-3 TRBV5-1 TRBD1 - CASSLADRAGKNTIYF TGCGCCAGCAGCTTGGCGGACAGGGCCGGGAAAAACACCATATATTTT